This TCR beta chain was retrieved from a study of regulatory T cells in long-lasting Graves disease. As for the study in general: Patients with new Graves' disease had used antithyroid drugs below 3 months.

Points from the study as a whole: Segments TRBV28, TRBJ1-2 and TRBJ2-5 showed preferential usage in persistent disease.

Sample time point: newly diagnosed GD, antithyroid drugs for less than 3 months. Isolated PBMC RNA provided the starting material for the TCR library. Criteria from the American Thyroid Association guidelines were applied to diagnose Graves' disease. The authors built TCR beta libraries using iRepertoire HTBI primers and Arm-PCR of CDR3 regions. Methods used by the authors: Gene usage covered some 66 TRBV and 14 TRBJ segments. TCRdb reprocessed the multiplex PCR reads via MiXCR and lists one record per CDR3 protein. Clone size and V and J calls follow TCRdb, not the original study. The sample includes around 420,000 distinct CDR3 sequences, roughly a sixth seen only once; the top ten take about 24%. In this sample, this clonotype turned up many times. Its cognate antigen is unknown. Germline CDR1 reads MNHEY; CDR2 reads SMNVEV (reference sequence). This CDR3 comprises 14 residues. The V gene lost 6 bases and the J gene lost 1 base, with 12 bases spanning the gap.

This sequence joins TRBV27 and TRBJ1-1, with D uncertain. The sequence came from a female donor with Graves disease. The specimen was peripheral blood mononuclear cells (PBMCs), collected at new diagnosis, from a patient treated with antithyroid drugs. Written as DNA, the CDR3 is TGTGCCAGCAGCTTGATAGGGCGGAACACTGAAGCTTTCTTT. Translation: CASSLIGRNTEAFF.